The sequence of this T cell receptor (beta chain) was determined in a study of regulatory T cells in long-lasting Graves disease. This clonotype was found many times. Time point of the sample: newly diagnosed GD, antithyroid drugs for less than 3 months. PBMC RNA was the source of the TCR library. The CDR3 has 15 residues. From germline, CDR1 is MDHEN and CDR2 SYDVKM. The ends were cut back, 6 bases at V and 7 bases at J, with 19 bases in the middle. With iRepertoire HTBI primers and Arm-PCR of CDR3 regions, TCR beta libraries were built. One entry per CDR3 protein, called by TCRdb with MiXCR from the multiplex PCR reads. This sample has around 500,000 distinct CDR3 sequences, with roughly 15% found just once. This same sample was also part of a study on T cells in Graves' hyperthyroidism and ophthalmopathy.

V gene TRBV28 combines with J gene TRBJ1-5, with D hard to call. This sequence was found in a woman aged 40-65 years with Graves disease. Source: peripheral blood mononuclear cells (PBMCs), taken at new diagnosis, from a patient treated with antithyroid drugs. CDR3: CASRSFTPLKQPQHF. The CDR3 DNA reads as TGTGCCAGCAGGAGTTTTACGCCCCTTAAGCAGCCCCAGCATTTT. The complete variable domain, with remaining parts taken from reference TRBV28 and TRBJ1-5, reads DVKVTQSSRYLVKRTGEKVFLECVQDMDHENMFWYRQDPGLGLRLIYFSYDVKMKEKGDIPEGYSVSREKKERFSLILESASTNQTSMYLCASRSFTPLKQPQHFGDGTRLSIL.